This T cell receptor beta chain was sequenced for a study of breast tumors, draining lymph nodes, adjacent tissues. Study results and limitations: Compared with lymph nodes, tumors were less diverse; compared with nontumor tissue, more. The lymph node origin of tumor T cells was framed as consistent with a hypothesis, not demonstrated.

Trimming left V 7 bases short and J 0 bases short, with 11 bases between. Germline CDR1 MNHNS, CDR2 SASEGT. The CDR3 consists of 14 residues. A remark on this clonotype: The antigen remains unidentified.

Breast cancer patients provided tissue from their axillary draining lymph nodes. Using its own MiXCR run on the multiplex PCR reads, TCRdb lists one record per CDR3 protein. The data show around 130,000 distinct CDR3 sequences, approximately 32% seen once. The chain uses TRBV6-1 and TRBJ2-3; maybe TRBD2 (6 bases). The specimen was axillary lymph node tissue. This TCR was recovered from a female donor with breast cancer. Some clones in this sample may be carry-over from other donors' samples. CDR3 loop: CASTNGGSTDTQYF. The CDR3, as DNA: TGTGCCAGCACAAACGGGGGTAGCACAGATACGCAGTATTTT.